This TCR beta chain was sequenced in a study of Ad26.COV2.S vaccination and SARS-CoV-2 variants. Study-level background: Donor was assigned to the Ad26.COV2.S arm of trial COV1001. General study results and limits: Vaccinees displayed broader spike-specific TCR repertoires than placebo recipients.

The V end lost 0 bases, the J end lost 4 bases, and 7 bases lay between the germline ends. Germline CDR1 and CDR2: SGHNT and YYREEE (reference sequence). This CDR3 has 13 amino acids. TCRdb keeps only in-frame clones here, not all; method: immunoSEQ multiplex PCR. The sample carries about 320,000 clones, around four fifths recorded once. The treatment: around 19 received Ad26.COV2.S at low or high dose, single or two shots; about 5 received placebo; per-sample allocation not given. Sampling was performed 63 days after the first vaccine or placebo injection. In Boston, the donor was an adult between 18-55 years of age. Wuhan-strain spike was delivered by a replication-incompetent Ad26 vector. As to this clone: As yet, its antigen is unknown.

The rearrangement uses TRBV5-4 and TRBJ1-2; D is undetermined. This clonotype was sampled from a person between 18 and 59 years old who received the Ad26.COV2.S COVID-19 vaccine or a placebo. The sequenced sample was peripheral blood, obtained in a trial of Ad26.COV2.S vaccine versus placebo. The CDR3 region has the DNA TGTGCCAGCAGCTTGGCGGAAACCTATGGCTACACCTTC. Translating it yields CASSLAETYGYTF.